This T cell receptor beta chain was recorded in a study of cytomegalovirus exposure and HLA in healthy donors (TCRdb year 2017). At the level of the whole study: An earlier analysis of approximately 640 of the donors reported approximately 290 Gb of sequence data and some 120 million unique TCR beta sequences from 150 million to 200 million T cells. A later analysis re-analyzed previously published TCR beta repertoires from several hundred donors and added high-resolution HLA genotyping to study TCR occurrence patterns. Across approximately 400 genotyped donors of the cohort, an average of roughly 200,000 unique TCR beta nucleotide sequences per donor were sequenced, and roughly 17% of those sequences were non-productive. In an earlier analysis of roughly 600 of the donors, high-throughput TCR beta sequencing was used to judge whether each TCR beta V gene segment behaved as functional or pseudogenic. Using immunosequencing, the study profiled T cell repertoires from 640 or so subjects and related those repertoires to cytomegalovirus serostatus. A handful of DR-DQ haplotypes were handled as single units for association and clustering because linkage in the cohort was strong. A later genetic analysis used genome-wide SNP genotypes for about 65% of the 666 donors, treating that subset as a discovery cohort. About 280 gigabases of sequencing data and 80 million or so unique TCR sequences were included in an early release covering around 650 HLA-typed donors. Rather than drawing on any new phenotypic data, the later analysis identified candidate immune exposures from TCR beta sequences and the way those sequences occurred across donors. In addition to the first cohort of hundreds of subjects, a separate validation cohort of under 150 different subjects was used. The study combined high-throughput TCR immunosequencing, statistical association of individual TCRs with disease status, and machine learning to predict cytomegalovirus infection status. The aim of the study was to test whether cataloging public T cell receptors could identify signatures of past pathogen exposure. Alongside the repertoire data, information on donor age, sex, ethnicity and CMV serostatus was compiled. All discovery cohort repertoires had been generated using a single sequencing platform. Among the approximately 400 genotyped donors, approximately 81% belonged to the genetic ancestry cluster associated with self-reported Caucasian donors. HLA typing included class I and class II loci at four-digit resolution. Typing coverage varied by locus: about 620-630 donors for A, B, C, DRB1 and DQB1; approximately 500 for DQA1; around 610 for DPA1; 450 to 480 for DPB1. Points the paper makes about the study in general: Several of the top co-occurrence clusters appeared to be linked to parvovirus B19, influenza, CMV and Epstein-Barr virus, according to a later analysis. A few of the identified cytomegalovirus-associated TCR beta chains were confirmed in vitro to be specific for cytomegalovirus antigens. The classifier was reported to diagnose cytomegalovirus status with high specificity and sensitivity in both the original and validation cohorts. For the cohort, immune exposure information was limited to CMV serostatus. A later genetic analysis associated a missense DCLRE1C variant with V-gene and J-gene trimming of TCR beta chains, and an independent cohort replicated the association. Linkage disequilibrium might explain the correlated functional status among segregating V segments, but an unknown experimental factor could not be excluded. In a later genetic analysis, fewer N-insertions in productive TCRs were reported among donors in an Asian-associated ancestry cluster than the roughly 700-donor mean. The authors suggested that the approach could potentially be extended to other disease states and immunological phenotypes. The earlier analysis of nearly 600 of the donors excluded fewer than 20 rarely observed V segments, including chromosome 9 orphons, because counts were too low. Most TCR sequences were observed very rarely across donors, whereas some public TCRs were present in many individuals. The 87-base-pair reads could not distinguish some IMGT-functional V segments, including TRBV6-2 and TRBV6-3, so those segments were excluded. A further reported finding was that TCR beta sequences accurately predicted the HLA-A and HLA-B alleles for most subjects in the first cohort. HLA typing was unavailable for some donors at each locus, so association tests used only the typed subset. In an earlier analysis of a few hundred of the donors, most TCR beta V segments were observed in productive rearrangements about 87% or about 30% of the time, broadly matching IMGT annotations. This cohort had only TCR beta chains sequenced, and the lack of alpha or paired-chain data limited which features could be detected. At a false discovery rate of 0.05, a later analysis linked roughly 17,000 TCR beta sequences to specific HLA alleles. Assigning TCR associations to individual alleles was difficult when HLA alleles, especially DR and DQ, strongly co-occurred. The study listed 150 to 200 TCR beta chains as associated with cytomegalovirus. A later analysis found that HLA-associated TCR beta chains were more clonally expanded and had lower generation probabilities than equally common non-associated chains. In a later analysis, the rate of TCR association differed among HLA loci, with DRB1 alleles having the most associated TCRs and HLA-C alleles having the fewest. A cluster of highly shared sequence variants was judged likely to represent a technical artifact of the sequencing pipeline. Presence/absence analyses assumed roughly uniform sequencing depth across donors, an assumption that may not hold. In a later analysis, most CMV-associated TCR beta chains were found to appear HLA-restricted, with HLA associations seemingly driven largely by CMV exposure.

The cohort comprised 710 or so healthy bone marrow donors. At the time of sampling, every cohort member was nominally healthy, though immune exposures that went unrecorded were likely present. The donor was CMV seronegative and belonged to the group of 352 seronegative cohort members. A peripheral blood sample was collected from each donor, and TCR beta sequencing was performed on peripheral blood mononuclear cells. The Qiagen DNeasy Blood Extraction Kit was used to extract genomic DNA from the blood cell samples. Library prep was done by the immunoSEQ multiplex PCR assay. For the multiplex PCR, a mixture combining 60 forward primers for TCR Vbeta segments and 13 reverse primers for TCR Jbeta segments was used. The CDR3 region of rearranged TCR beta genes was amplified from genomic DNA by a multiplex PCR assay. On the Illumina HiSeq System, the amplified TCR beta libraries were sequenced as 87-base-pair reads. The published analysis was carried out like this. A later analysis counted some 74 million unique TCR beta chains across the 600 to 850 repertoires, and 9 million to 14 million of these chains were shared by at least two donors. A nearest-neighbor algorithm error-corrected the raw reads and collapsed the reads into unique sequences, merging closely related sequences to remove PCR and sequencing errors. V, D and J gene segments were assigned by aligning CDR3 sequences to IMGT reference sequences. For a sequence to be retained, a match of at least six nucleotides was required to both a V gene segment and a J gene segment. A rearrangement counted as productive if the CDR3 had no stop codons and remained in frame with V and J, and every other rearrangement counted as non-productive. Following IMGT convention, CDR3 was defined as the stretch from the second conserved V-encoded cysteine up to the conserved J-encoded phenylalanine. The earlier analysis of about 570 of the donors excluded any sequence lacking an unambiguous match to a single V gene segment. An earlier analysis of fewer than 650 of the donors classified V segments as functional when productive rearrangements were above 56.7% and as segregating when the standard deviation between donors was above 5%. A statistical classification framework was built for diagnosing cytomegalovirus status from the catalog of TCR beta chain sequences. V and J gene assignment, in a later analysis, came from comparing TCR nucleotide sequences with IMGT/GENE-DB human TR gene sequences. In a later analysis, CDR3 sequences and most-parsimonious VDJ recombination scenarios were assigned using the TCRdist pipeline. In a later analysis, each TCR beta chain was defined by its CDR3 amino acid sequence together with its V-gene family, and reads without a unique V-gene family were excluded. To address suspected cross-contamination and a sequencing artifact, a later analysis removed roughly 640 highly shared, low-generation-probability nucleotide sequences. In a later analysis, a clonal expansion index for each public chain was calculated from normalized within-repertoire ranks of inferred template counts. A later analysis computed generation probabilities with a VDJ recombination model fitted to out-of-frame rearrangements, and checked the results against IGoR. In a later analysis, TCR-TCR, TCR-HLA and TCR-CMV co-occurrence was scored with hypergeometric tests, and a repertoire-size bias correction was applied to TCR pairs. In a later analysis, false discovery rates were estimated by permuting HLA or CMV assignments 20 times. In a later analysis, co-occurring TCRs were grouped using DBSCAN, with TCRdist sequence similarity added in when clustering inside HLA-allele-positive subsets. Repertoires with fewer than 30,000 or more than 120,000 public chains, plus five repertoires with anomalous nucleotide sharing, were excluded from co-occurrence clustering. TCRdb holds this immuneACCESS table with in-frame rearrangements only. Some clones are missing; in checked studies, unresolved V genes explain under half, and the rest has no known cause. D and trimming come from the DNA, and the V and J calls and clone size come from that table. The sample contains some 170,000 clones, 78% of them found a single time. Around 2.6% of the sample rests with the top ten.

For this clone: Its cognate antigen has yet to be identified. No base quality values were provided; no much bigger clone lies one nucleotide off.

Per the germline V gene (reference sequence), DFQATT is the CDR1 and SNEGSKA is the CDR2. The trim is 4 bases for V and 6 bases for J, with a gap of 4 bases between the germline ends. Spanning cysteine to phenylalanine, the CDR3 consists of 10 amino acids. Only the CDR3 DNA stays, 30 bases, in frame from base 1. The sample consisted of PBMCs. Here the chain combines TRBV20-1 and TRBJ2-1; the D gene is unclear. This clonotype was sampled from a female donor in good health and CMV-seronegative. The DNA is as follows: TGCAGTGCTACCCTCAATGAGCAGTTCTTC. This sequence encodes CSATLNEQFF.